Sequencing of this T cell receptor (beta chain) was carried out in a study of T cells in Graves' hyperthyroidism and ophthalmopathy. Amplified TCR beta CDR3 regions derived from RNA transcripts. Researchers ran a first-round RT-PCR on the TCR CDR3 using the HTBI primer set. TCRdb processed the multiplex PCR reads anew with MiXCR; each CDR3 protein has one entry. The top ten hold 7.5% to 9.5% of the sample, which has about 840,000 distinct CDR3 sequences, about 38% seen once. The receptor comes from a man between 18 and 29 years old with Graves' hyperthyroidism. Sequenced input: blood.

The CDR3 region is CASSGVEGGDEQYF. DNA for the CDR3: TGTGCCAGCAGTGGCGTTGAAGGGGGCGACGAGCAGTACTTC. The rearrangement links TRBV2 to TRBJ2-7, with 7 bases fitting TRBD1. CDR3 length: 14 amino acids. CDR1 SNHLY and CDR2 FYNNEI come from the germline V gene. Germline trimming cut 4 bases from V and 5 bases from J; bases unmatched to any gene: 8.